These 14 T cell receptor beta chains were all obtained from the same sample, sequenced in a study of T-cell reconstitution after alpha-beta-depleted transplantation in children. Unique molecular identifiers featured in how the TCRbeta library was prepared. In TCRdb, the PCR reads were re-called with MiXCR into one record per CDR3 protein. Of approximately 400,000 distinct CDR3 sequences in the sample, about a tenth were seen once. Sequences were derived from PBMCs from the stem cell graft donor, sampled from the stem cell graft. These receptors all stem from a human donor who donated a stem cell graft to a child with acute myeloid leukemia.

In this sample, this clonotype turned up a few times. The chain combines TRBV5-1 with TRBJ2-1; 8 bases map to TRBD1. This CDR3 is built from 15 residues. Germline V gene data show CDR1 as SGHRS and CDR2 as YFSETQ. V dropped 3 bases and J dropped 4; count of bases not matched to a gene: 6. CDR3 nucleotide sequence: TGCGCCAGCAGCTGGACAGGGTCCTTGTACAATGAGCAGTTCTTC. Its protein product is CASSWTGSLYNEQFF.

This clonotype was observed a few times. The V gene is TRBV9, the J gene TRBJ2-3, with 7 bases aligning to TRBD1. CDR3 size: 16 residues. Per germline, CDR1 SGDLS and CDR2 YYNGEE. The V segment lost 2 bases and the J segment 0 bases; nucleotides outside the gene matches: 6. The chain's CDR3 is CASSVRTGTSTDTQYF. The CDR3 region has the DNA TGTGCCAGCAGCGTGCGGACAGGTACTAGCACAGATACGCAGTATTTT.

CDR3 DNA: TGCGCCAGCAGCCCTCGGACAGGGGTAGACACTGAAGCTTTCTTT. Protein: CASSPRTGVDTEAFF. J is TRBJ1-1 and V is TRBV5-1; 9 bases are a match to TRBD1. The CDR3 extends over 15 amino acids. CDR1 SGHRS and CDR2 YFSETQ come from the germline V gene. The ends lost 4 bases at V and 3 bases at J; junction bases unmatched: 7.

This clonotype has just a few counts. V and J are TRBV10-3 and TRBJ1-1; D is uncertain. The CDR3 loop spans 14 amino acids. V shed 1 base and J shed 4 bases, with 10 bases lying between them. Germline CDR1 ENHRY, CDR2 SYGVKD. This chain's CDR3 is CAISEFTEGTEAFF. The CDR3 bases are TGTGCCATCAGTGAGTTCACGGAGGGCACTGAAGCTTTCTTT.

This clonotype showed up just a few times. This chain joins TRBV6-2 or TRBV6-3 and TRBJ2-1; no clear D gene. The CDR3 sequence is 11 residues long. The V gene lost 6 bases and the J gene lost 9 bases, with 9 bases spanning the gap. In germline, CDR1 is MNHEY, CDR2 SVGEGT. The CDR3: CASSRRGEQFF. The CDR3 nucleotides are TGTGCCAGCAGCCGTAGAGGTGAGCAGTTCTTC.

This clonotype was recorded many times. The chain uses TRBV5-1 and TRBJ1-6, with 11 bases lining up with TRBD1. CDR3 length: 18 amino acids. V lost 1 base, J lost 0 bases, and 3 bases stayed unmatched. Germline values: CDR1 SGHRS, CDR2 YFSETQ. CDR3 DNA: TGCGCCAGCAGCTTGTACGGGACAGGGGGCTCCTATAATTCACCCCTCCACTTT. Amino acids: CASSLYGTGGSYNSPLHF.

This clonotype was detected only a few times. The CDR3 is CASTQNGQGVTFF. The DNA for the CDR3 is TGTGCCAGCACACAGAACGGACAGGGGGTCACGTTCTTC. V gene TRBV6-1 combines with J gene TRBJ2-1, with TRBD1 identical over 10 bases. Germline V gene lookup returns CDR1 MNHNS and CDR2 SASEGT. Trimming removed 7 bases from V and 15 bases from J; junction bases left unmatched: 12. This CDR3 has 13 amino acids.

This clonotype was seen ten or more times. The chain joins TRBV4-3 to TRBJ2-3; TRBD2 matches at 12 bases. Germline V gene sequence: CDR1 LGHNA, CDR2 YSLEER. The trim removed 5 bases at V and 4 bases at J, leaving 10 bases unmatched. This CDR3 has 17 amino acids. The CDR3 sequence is CASSRSGLAGRPDTQYF. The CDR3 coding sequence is TGCGCCAGCAGCAGATCAGGACTAGCGGGACGACCAGATACGCAGTATTTT.

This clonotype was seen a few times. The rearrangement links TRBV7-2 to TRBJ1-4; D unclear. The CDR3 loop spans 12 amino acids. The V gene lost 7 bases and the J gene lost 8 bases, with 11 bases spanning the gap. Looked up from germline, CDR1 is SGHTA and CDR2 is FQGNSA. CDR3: CASTPGNEKLFF. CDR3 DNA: TGTGCCAGCACCCCGGGGAACGAAAAACTGTTTTTT.

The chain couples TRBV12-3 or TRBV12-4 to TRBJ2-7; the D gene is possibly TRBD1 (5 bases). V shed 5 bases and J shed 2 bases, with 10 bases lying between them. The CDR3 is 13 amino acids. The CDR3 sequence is CASSPTETYEQYF. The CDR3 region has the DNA TGTGCCAGCAGTCCGACAGAAACCTACGAGCAGTACTTC.

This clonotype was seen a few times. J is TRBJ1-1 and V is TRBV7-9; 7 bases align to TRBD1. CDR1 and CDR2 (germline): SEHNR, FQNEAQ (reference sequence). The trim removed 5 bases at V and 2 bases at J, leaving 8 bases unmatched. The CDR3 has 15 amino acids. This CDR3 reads CASSTPRDSNTEAFF. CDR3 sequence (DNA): TGTGCCAGCAGCACCCCCCGGGACAGCAACACTGAAGCTTTCTTT.

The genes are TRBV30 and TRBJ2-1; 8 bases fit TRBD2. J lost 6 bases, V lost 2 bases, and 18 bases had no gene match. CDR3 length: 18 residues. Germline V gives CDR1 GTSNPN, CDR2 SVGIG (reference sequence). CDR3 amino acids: CAWSPARGRVGGVNEQFF. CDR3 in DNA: TGTGCCTGGAGTCCCGCTAGAGGGCGAGTCGGGGGGGTCAATGAGCAGTTCTTC.

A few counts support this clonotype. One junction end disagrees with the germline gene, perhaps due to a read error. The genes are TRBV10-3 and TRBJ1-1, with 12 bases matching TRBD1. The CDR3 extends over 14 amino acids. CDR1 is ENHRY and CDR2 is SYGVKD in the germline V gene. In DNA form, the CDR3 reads TGTGCCATCAGTGGGTACGGGACAGGGGGCACGAAATCATTT. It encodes CAISGYGTGGTKSF.

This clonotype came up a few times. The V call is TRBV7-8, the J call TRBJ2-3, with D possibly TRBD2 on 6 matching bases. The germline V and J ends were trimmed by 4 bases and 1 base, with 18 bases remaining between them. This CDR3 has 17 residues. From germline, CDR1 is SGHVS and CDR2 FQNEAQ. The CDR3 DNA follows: TGTGCCAGCAGCTCCCCCTCGGGACTTCATGGCACAGATACGCAGTATTTT. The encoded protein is CASSSPSGLHGTDTQYF.